The rows below give T cell receptor beta chains drawn from one sample of a study of blood T cell repertoires in COVID-19. Some clones are missing from TCRdb's copy, which holds only in-frame ones; the method was immunoSEQ multiplex PCR. The sample has about 230,000 clones, roughly 89% seen once; the top ten hold less than 4%. The sequenced sample was PBMCs or T cells enriched from blood (not recorded which). These receptor sequences come from a woman aged 25 to 45 with acute COVID-19. CDR3s include the opening cysteine and the closing phenylalanine or tryptophan. A D gene is named only where the DNA matches it firmly. Part of the rows lack a size; the others show once, few, many or a class for expanded clones.

D gene	clone size	V gene	J gene	CDR3 protein	CDR3 DNA
.	.	TRBV6-2/TRBV6-3	TRBJ1-3	CASSSPRQHSGNTIYF	TGTGCCAGCAGTTCACCAAGACAGCACTCTGGAAACACCATATATTTT
TRBD2	.	TRBV3-1/TRBV3-2	TRBJ2-3	CASSRRRGATDTDTQYF	TGTGCCAGCAGCCGTCGGCGGGGGGCAACTGACACAGATACGCAGTATTTT
.	.	TRBV2	TRBJ1-3	CASTYLSGNTIYF	TGTGCCAGCACGTATCTTTCTGGAAACACCATATATTTT
.	.	TRBV14	TRBJ2-6	CASSQDTGVGANVLTF	TGTGCCAGCAGCCAAGATACGGGGGTTGGGGCCAACGTCCTGACTTTC
.	.	TRBV6-6	TRBJ2-1	CASSHLRKAAGLNNEQFF	TGTGCCAGCAGTCACCTGAGGAAAGCCGCGGGACTCAACAATGAGCAGTTCTTC
.	.	TRBV5-8	TRBJ2-7	CASSLSSYEQYF	TGTGCCAGCAGCCTTAGCTCCTACGAGCAGTACTTC
.	.	TRBV30	TRBJ1-5	CAWSAGFNQPQHF	TGTGCCTGGAGTGCAGGGTTCAATCAGCCCCAGCATTTT
.	.	TRBV7-9	TRBJ1-1	CASSLAPTASEAFF	TGTGCCAGCAGCTTAGCGCCGACGGCTAGTGAAGCTTTCTTT
.	once	TRBV19	TRBJ1-3	CASSIDWASGNTIYF	TGTGCCAGTAGTATAGATTGGGCCTCTGGAAACACCATATATTTT
TRBD1	.	TRBV9	TRBJ2-5	CASSAPEQGAEQETQYF	TGTGCCAGCAGCGCCCCCGAACAGGGGGCGGAGCAAGAGACCCAGTACTTC
.	.	TRBV10-1	TRBJ2-3	CASRAGHSTDTQYF	TGCGCCAGCAGAGCGGGACATAGCACAGATACGCAGTATTTT
.	.	TRBV28	TRBJ2-1	CASSFEEAYNEQFF	TGTGCCAGCAGTTTCGAGGAGGCCTACAATGAGCAGTTCTTC
.	.	TRBV9	TRBJ1-3	CASSVDLGSSGNTIYF	TGTGCCAGCAGCGTAGATTTAGGGAGCTCTGGAAACACCATATATTTT
TRBD1	.	TRBV27	TRBJ1-2	CASSFHPQGAFGYTF	TGTGCCAGCAGTTTTCACCCCCAGGGGGCGTTTGGCTACACCTTC
.	.	TRBV9	TRBJ2-2	CASSVEHDSGELFF	TGTGCCAGCAGCGTAGAGCACGACAGCGGGGAGCTGTTTTTT
.	.	TRBV7-9	TRBJ2-7	CASNQGGYEQYF	TGTGCCAGCAACCAGGGAGGATACGAGCAGTACTTC
.	.	TRBV3-1/TRBV3-2	TRBJ2-2	CASSPGFTGELFF	TGTGCCAGCAGCCCCGGTTTTACCGGGGAGCTGTTTTTT
TRBD1	.	TRBV15	TRBJ1-2	CATSMQGANYGYTF	TGTGCCACCAGTATGCAGGGGGCTAACTATGGCTACACCTTC
.	.	TRBV11-2	TRBJ1-4	CASSQTATNEKLFF	TGTGCCAGCAGCCAAACAGCAACTAATGAAAAACTGTTTTTT
.	.	TRBV3-1/TRBV3-2	TRBJ1-4	CASSADRTNEKLFF	TGTGCCAGCAGTGCGGACAGAACTAATGAAAAACTGTTTTTT
.	few	TRBV30	TRBJ1-2	CAWNSGNYGYTF	TGTGCCTGGAACTCGGGGAACTATGGCTACACCTTC
TRBD1	once	TRBV18	TRBJ2-7	CASSPRNHRGSYEQYF	TGTGCCAGCTCACCACGTAACCACAGGGGGTCCTACGAGCAGTACTTC
.	.	TRBV7-8	TRBJ2-7	CASSLVGGPYEQYF	TGTGCCAGCAGCTTAGTCGGGGGGCCCTACGAGCAGTACTTC
.	.	TRBV24-1	TRBJ2-1	CATSDGQVGNEQFF	TGTGCCACCAGTGATGGGCAGGTGGGTAATGAGCAGTTCTTC
.	once	TRBV30	TRBJ1-6	CAWSSAPGPLHF	TGTGCCTGGAGTAGCGCCCCGGGACCCCTCCACTTT
TRBD1	.	TRBV15	TRBJ2-3	CATLRTGESYTDTQYF	TGTGCCACCCTTCGGACAGGGGAAAGCTACACAGATACGCAGTATTTT
TRBD1	.	TRBV25-1	TRBJ1-6	CASSVDRDPRDYNSPLHF	TGTGCCAGCAGTGTTGACAGGGACCCACGAGACTATAATTCACCCCTCCACTTT
.	.	TRBV6-4	TRBJ2-1	CASSDGTYNEQFF	TGTGCCAGCAGTGACGGGACTTACAATGAGCAGTTCTTC
.	.	TRBV29-1	TRBJ1-4	CSVEFPGATNEKLFF	TGCAGCGTTGAGTTCCCCGGGGCAACTAATGAAAAACTGTTTTTT
.	few	TRBV19	TRBJ1-1	CASRSQGQFGPATEAFF	TGTGCCAGTAGATCACAGGGCCAGTTCGGCCCCGCCACTGAAGCTTTCTTT
.	.	TRBV5-1	TRBJ2-4	CASSPLGGRLAKNIQYF	TGCGCCAGCAGCCCCCTGGGGGGAAGACTAGCCAAAAACATTCAGTACTTC
TRBD1	.	TRBV9	TRBJ2-1	CASSVADRNNEQFF	TGTGCCAGCAGCGTGGCGGACAGGAACAATGAGCAGTTCTTC
.	.	TRBV4-1	TRBJ2-5	CASSQESIASQETQYF	TGCGCCAGCAGCCAAGAATCAATCGCGAGCCAAGAGACCCAGTACTTC
.	.	TRBV19	TRBJ2-3	CAASGGTDTQYF	TGTGCTGCCTCAGGGGGCACAGATACGCAGTATTTT
TRBD2	.	TRBV2	TRBJ2-2	CASRSSSGFTGELFF	TGTGCCAGCCGATCGTCTAGCGGTTTCACCGGGGAGCTGTTTTTT
TRBD2	.	TRBV7-2	TRBJ2-1	CASSLAERGAQFF	TGTGCCAGCAGCTTAGCTGAGCGGGGGGCCCAGTTCTTC
.	.	TRBV3-1/TRBV3-2	TRBJ1-1	CASSQGTGQFAEAFF	TGTGCCAGCAGCCAAGGGACTGGACAGTTCGCTGAAGCTTTCTTT
TRBD1	.	TRBV6-2/TRBV6-3	TRBJ1-5	CASSYPQGRNQPQHF	TGTGCCAGCAGTTACCCACAGGGGCGCAATCAGCCCCAGCATTTT
TRBD2	.	TRBV19	TRBJ2-7	CASSTPGTSGGTYEQYF	TGTGCCAGTAGTACCCCCGGGACTAGCGGGGGAACCTACGAGCAGTACTTC
TRBD1	few	TRBV2	TRBJ1-1	CASSGDRGREAFF	TGTGCCAGCAGTGGGGACAGGGGGCGTGAAGCTTTCTTT
.	.	TRBV10-3	TRBJ2-1	CATVDPGLIGHNEQFF	TGTGCCACGGTAGACCCGGGACTTATAGGACACAATGAGCAGTTCTTC
TRBD1	.	TRBV28	TRBJ1-2	CASSSPGTVGYTF	TGTGCCAGCAGTTCCCCCGGGACAGTTGGCTACACCTTC
TRBD1	.	TRBV7-9	TRBJ2-1	CASSLGDRVQGEQFF	TGTGCCAGCAGCTTGGGGGACAGGGTTCAGGGTGAGCAGTTCTTC
.	.	TRBV6-5	TRBJ1-1	CASRLDTLNTEAFF	TGTGCCAGCAGACTGGACACCCTGAACACTGAAGCTTTCTTT
TRBD1	.	TRBV4-1	TRBJ1-2	CASRTGNGYGYTF	TGCGCCAGCAGGACAGGGAATGGCTATGGCTACACCTTC
.	.	TRBV21-1	TRBJ2-5	CASSNPWSDSGQYF	TGTGCCAGCAGCAACCCTTGGTCGGATAGCGGGCAGTACTTC
.	.	TRBV13	TRBJ2-6	CASSGGARQILVGANVLTF	TGTGCCAGCAGCGGAGGGGCCAGGCAGATATTGGTAGGGGCCAACGTCCTGACTTTC
TRBD2	.	TRBV7-6	TRBJ2-7	CASSFGGSSYEQYF	TGTGCCAGCAGCTTTGGCGGGAGCTCCTACGAGCAGTACTTC
TRBD2	.	TRBV5-4	TRBJ2-4	CASSLSGGELNIQYF	TGTGCCAGCAGCTTGTCGGGGGGGGAACTAAACATTCAGTACTTC
.	few	TRBV27	TRBJ1-1	CASSFRAGYEAFF	TGTGCCAGCAGTTTTAGGGCAGGGTATGAAGCTTTCTTT
.	.	TRBV25-1	TRBJ2-3	CASSGSSGDNTDTQYF	TGTGCCAGCAGTGGCTCCAGCGGGGACAACACAGATACGCAGTATTTT
.	.	TRBV6-2/TRBV6-3	TRBJ1-2	CASSYYVPVQSQGYGYTF	TGTGCCAGCAGTTATTATGTACCCGTACAATCTCAGGGTTACGGCTACACCTTC
.	.	TRBV7-9	TRBJ1-3	CASSFSRSGNTIYF	TGTGCCAGCAGCTTCTCCCGCTCTGGAAACACCATATATTTT
TRBD2	.	TRBV11-2	TRBJ2-5	CASSPAGIQETQYF	TGTGCCAGCAGCCCAGCGGGGATTCAAGAGACCCAGTACTTC
.	.	TRBV6-5	TRBJ1-2	CASSPPRQNYGYTF	TGTGCCAGCTCACCGCCTAGGCAGAACTATGGCTACACCTTC